In this sample, the clone carrying this T cell receptor beta chain turned up a few times. As yet, its antigen is unknown. There are 13 residues in the CDR3. V was clipped by 0 bases and J by 10 bases; unmatched bases: 4. CDR1 and CDR2 (germline): SGHRS, YFSETQ. The data derive from a study of identical twins. Broader study findings: Where beta out-of-frame sequences were concerned, excess twin sharing was weaker. A cross-sectional statistical analysis, not follow-up of the same donors, supported the conclusions.

Healthy Caucasians supplied all donations. Template switching, a step in the protocol, added a universal primer site, and cDNA carried unique molecular identifiers. TCRdb passed the 5' RACE reads through MiXCR, listing each CDR3 protein once. The sample yields approximately 680,000 distinct CDR3 sequences, 7% to 7.5% seen once. The same sample was also used in a study of yellow fever vaccine responses in identical twins.

This rearrangement joins TRBV5-1 to TRBJ2-1; 7 bases line up with TRBD2. This clonotype originated in a woman between 18 and 29 years old in good health. The sequenced material came from PBMCs. The CDR3 DNA reads TGCGCCAGCAGCTTGGCCGTGGGGGGGGAGCAGTTCTTC. It codes for CASSLAVGGEQFF.